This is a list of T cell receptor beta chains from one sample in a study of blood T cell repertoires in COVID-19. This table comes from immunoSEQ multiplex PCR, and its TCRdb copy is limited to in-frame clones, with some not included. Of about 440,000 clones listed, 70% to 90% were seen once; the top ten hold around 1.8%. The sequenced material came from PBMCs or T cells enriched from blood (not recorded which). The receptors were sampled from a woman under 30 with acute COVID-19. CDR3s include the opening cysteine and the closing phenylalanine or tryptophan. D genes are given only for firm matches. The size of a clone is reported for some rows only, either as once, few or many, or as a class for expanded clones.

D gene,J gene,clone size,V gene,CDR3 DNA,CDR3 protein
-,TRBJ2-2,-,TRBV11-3,TGTGCCAGCAGCCCTCCGGAGGCCGGGGAGCTGTTTTTT,CASSPPEAGELFF
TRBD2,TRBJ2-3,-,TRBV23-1,TGCGCCAGCAACAGTCCCGGGACTAGCGGGGGGTTCGTCGGCACAGATACGCAGTATTTT,CASNSPGTSGGFVGTDTQYF
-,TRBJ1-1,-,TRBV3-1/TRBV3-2,TGTGCCAGCAGCCAAGGGTCGGGATGGACTGAAGCTTTCTTT,CASSQGSGWTEAFF
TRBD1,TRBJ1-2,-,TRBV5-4,TGTGCCAGCAGCTCACAGGGGGCTAACTATGGCTACACCTTC,CASSSQGANYGYTF
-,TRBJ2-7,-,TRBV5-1,TGCGCCAGCAGCTTGGGCGGGCTATACGAGCAGTACTTC,CASSLGGLYEQYF
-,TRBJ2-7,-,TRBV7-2,TGTGCCAGCAGCTTAGCGCATACGAGATACGAGCAGTACTTC,CASSLAHTRYEQYF
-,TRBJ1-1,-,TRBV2,TGTGCCAGCAGTCAACAGGGATGGGACACTGAAGCTTTCTTT,CASSQQGWDTEAFF
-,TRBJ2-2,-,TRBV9,TGTGCCAGCAGCCCCTGGCAAAACACCGGGGAGCTGTTTTTT,CASSPWQNTGELFF
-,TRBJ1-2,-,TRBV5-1,TGCGCCAGCAGCTTGGACCCAGACTATGGCTACACCTTC,CASSLDPDYGYTF
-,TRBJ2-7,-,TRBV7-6,TGTGCCAGCAGCTTGGGACTTTCCTCCTACGAGCAGTACTTC,CASSLGLSSYEQYF
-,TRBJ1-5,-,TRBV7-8,TGTGCCAGCAGCTTAGGGGGTAGGGGAAATCAGCCCCAGCATTTT,CASSLGGRGNQPQHF
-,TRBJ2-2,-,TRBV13,TGTGCCAGCAGCAGAGCCGGGAGAGCGAACACCGGGGAGCTGTTTTTT,CASSRAGRANTGELFF
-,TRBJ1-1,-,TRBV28,TGTGCCAGCACAATGAACACTGAAGCTTTCTTT,CASTMNTEAFF
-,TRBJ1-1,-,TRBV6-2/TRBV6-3,TGTGCCAGCAGTCGGGTTACTGAAGCTTTCTTT,CASSRVTEAFF
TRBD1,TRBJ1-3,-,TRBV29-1,TGCAGCGTCCGGGACAGTAACTCTGGAAACACCATATATTTT,CSVRDSNSGNTIYF
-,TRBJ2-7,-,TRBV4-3,TGCGCCAGCAGCCAAGCCGTAGCCCACGAGCAGTACTTC,CASSQAVAHEQYF
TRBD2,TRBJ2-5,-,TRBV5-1,TGCGCCAGCAGCTCCCCAGCGGGGTTCCAAGAGACCCAGTACTTC,CASSSPAGFQETQYF
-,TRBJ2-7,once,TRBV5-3,TGTGCCAGAAGCGCTCTAAGCAGGCCCTACGAGCAGTACTTC,CARSALSRPYEQYF
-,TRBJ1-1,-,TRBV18,TGTGCCAGCTCACGCCAGATGGGCAGGGCGCGGGGAACTGAAGCTTTCTTT,CASSRQMGRARGTEAFF
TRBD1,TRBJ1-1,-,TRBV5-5,TGTGCCAGCAGCGGTCACAGGGGAGTCACTGAAGCTTTCTTT,CASSGHRGVTEAFF
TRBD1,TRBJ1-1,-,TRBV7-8,TGTGCCAGCAGCTTAAGGACAGGGGATATGACTGAAGCTTTCTTT,CASSLRTGDMTEAFF
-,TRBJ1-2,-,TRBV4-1,TGCGCCAGCAGCCAAGATGAAGCGGGGGGCTATATCTATGGCTACACCTTC,CASSQDEAGGYIYGYTF
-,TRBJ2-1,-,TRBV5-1,TGCGCCAGCAGAAATCTAGCGCCAAACAATGAGCAGTTCTTC,CASRNLAPNNEQFF
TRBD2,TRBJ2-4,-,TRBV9,TGTGCCAGCAGCGTTAGTAGCGGGAGGGCCCGGAACATTCAGTACTTC,CASSVSSGRARNIQYF
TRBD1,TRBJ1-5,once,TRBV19,TGTGCCAGTAGTATGGGGTACGGACAGGTCGGCAGCAATCAGCCCCAGCATTTT,CASSMGYGQVGSNQPQHF
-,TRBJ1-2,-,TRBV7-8,TGTGCCAGCAGCTTCCAGCGCTCTATAGCTAACTATGGCTACACCTTC,CASSFQRSIANYGYTF
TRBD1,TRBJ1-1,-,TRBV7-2,TGTGCCAGCAGCTTAGGCAGGGACAGTGAAGCTTTCTTT,CASSLGRDSEAFF
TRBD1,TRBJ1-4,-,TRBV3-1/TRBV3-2,TGTGCCAGCAGCCCACAGGGGGCGGGTGAAAAACTGTTTTTT,CASSPQGAGEKLFF
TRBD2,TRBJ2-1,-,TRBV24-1,TGTGCCACCAGTGATTTAGGTCTAGCGGGATACAATGAGCAGTTCTTC,CATSDLGLAGYNEQFF
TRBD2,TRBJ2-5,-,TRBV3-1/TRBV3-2,TGTGCCAGCAGCCAAGATTTAACTAGCGGGGCTCCCCAGTACTTC,CASSQDLTSGAPQYF
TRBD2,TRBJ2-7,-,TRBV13,TGTGCCAGCAGCTTAAAAGCGGGGGGGCTCGAGCAGTACTTC,CASSLKAGGLEQYF
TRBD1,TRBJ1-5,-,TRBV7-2,TGTGCCAGCAGCTACTCGGACAGGGGGAGTCAGCCCCAGCATTTT,CASSYSDRGSQPQHF
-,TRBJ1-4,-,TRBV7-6,TGTGCCAGCAGCACCTCCGGCGGGGGGTATGAAAAACTGTTTTTT,CASSTSGGGYEKLFF
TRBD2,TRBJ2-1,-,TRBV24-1,TGTGCCACCAGTGGAGAAACTAGCGGGAGCTATGAGCAGTTCTTC,CATSGETSGSYEQFF
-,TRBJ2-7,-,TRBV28,TGTGCCAGCAGATCTAGCTACTACGAGCAGTACTTC,CASRSSYYEQYF
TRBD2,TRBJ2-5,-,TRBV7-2,TGTGCCAGCAGCTTGGCTAGCGGCCAAGAGACCCAGTACTTC,CASSLASGQETQYF
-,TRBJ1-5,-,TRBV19,TGTGCCAGTACTACATCGGGGGACAATCAGCCCCAGCATTTT,CASTTSGDNQPQHF
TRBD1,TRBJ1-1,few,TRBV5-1,TGCGCCAGCAGCTTACAGGACAGGGGCGAAGCTTTCTTT,CASSLQDRGEAFF
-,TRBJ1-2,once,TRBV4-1,TGCGCCAGCAGCCAAGGGGGGGACCCCATCGGTGTTTATGGCTACACCTTC,CASSQGGDPIGVYGYTF
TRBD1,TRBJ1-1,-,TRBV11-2,TGTGCCAGCAGCTCAGCGGACAGGGGCGGGACTGAAGCTTTCTTT,CASSSADRGGTEAFF
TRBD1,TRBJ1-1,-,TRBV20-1,TGCAGTGCTAGTGGCCCCGGGACAGCGAACACTGAAGCTTTCTTT,CSASGPGTANTEAFF
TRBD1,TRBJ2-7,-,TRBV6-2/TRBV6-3,TGTGCCAGCAGCTTGACAAACCTCCCCCGGGACAGGGGTGTACACGAGCAGTACTTC,CASSLTNLPRDRGVHEQYF
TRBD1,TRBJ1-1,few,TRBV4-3,TGCGCCAGCAGCCAACGGACAGGGGAAGCTTTCTTT,CASSQRTGEAFF
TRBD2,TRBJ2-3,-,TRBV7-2,TGTGCCAGCAGCTTATTGCTAGCGGGTCTCACAGATACGCAGTATTTT,CASSLLLAGLTDTQYF
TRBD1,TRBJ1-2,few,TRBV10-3,TGTGCCATCAGTCCACAGGGACAGGGCTATGGCTACACCTTC,CAISPQGQGYGYTF
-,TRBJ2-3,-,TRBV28,TGTGCCAGCAGTTTAAAGGGGCTGGCAGATACGCAGTATTTT,CASSLKGLADTQYF
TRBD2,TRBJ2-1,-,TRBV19,TGTGCCAGCAGACTAGCGGGGGGGAGTAATGAGCAGTTCTTC,CASRLAGGSNEQFF
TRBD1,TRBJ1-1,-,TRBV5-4,TGTGCCAGCAGACAGGGGACGGATGAAGCTTTCTTT,CASRQGTDEAFF
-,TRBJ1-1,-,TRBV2,TGTGCCAGCAGGCGAGGGGGGAACACTGAAGCTTTCTTT,CASRRGGNTEAFF
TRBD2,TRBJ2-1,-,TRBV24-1,TGTGCCACCAGTGATTTGACCAGCGGGAGTAGGCATGAGCAGTTCTTC,CATSDLTSGSRHEQFF
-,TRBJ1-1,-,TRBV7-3,TGTGCCAGCAGCTTTTCCCAGAACACTGAAGCTTTCTTT,CASSFSQNTEAFF
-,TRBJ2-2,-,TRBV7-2,TGTGCCAGCAGCGAGGGAGTAGCCGGGGAGCTGTTTTTT,CASSEGVAGELFF
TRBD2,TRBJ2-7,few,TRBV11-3,TGTGCCAGCAGCTCCCCGGGAGGAGGGCAGTACTTC,CASSSPGGGQYF
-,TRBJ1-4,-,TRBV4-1,TGCGCCAGCAGCCAAGGGGGAATAAGGACAGATGAAAAACTGTTTTTT,CASSQGGIRTDEKLFF
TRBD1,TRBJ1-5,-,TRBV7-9,TGTGCCAGCAGCTACGACAGGGGGCTTCATCAGCCCCAGCATTTT,CASSYDRGLHQPQHF
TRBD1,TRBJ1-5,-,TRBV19,TGTGCCAGTAGTCCCCCAAGGCAGGGGGGTCAGCCCCAGCATTTT,CASSPPRQGGQPQHF